Below are 29 T cell receptor beta chains sequenced from a single sample in a study of T cells in Graves' hyperthyroidism and ophthalmopathy. TCR beta CDR3 region amplification was performed from RNA transcripts. An initial round of RT-PCR targeting the TCR CDR3 relied on the HTBI primer set. In TCRdb, the multiplex PCR reads were re-called with MiXCR into one record per CDR3 protein. Of approximately 700,000 distinct CDR3 sequences listed, 16% are singletons. Sequenced sample: blood. These receptors originate from a man younger than 35 with Graves' hyperthyroidism.

A note on this clonotype: The CDR3 ends on some other residue instead of the conserved phenylalanine or tryptophan, so this is likely a read error. The chain carries TRBV5-1 and TRBJ1-2; the D is unclear. The V end was cut by 1 base, the J end by 2 bases, with 6 bases between. Germline V gene data show CDR1 as SGHRS and CDR2 as YFSETQ. The CDR3 is 13 residues long. CDR3 bases: TGCGCCAGCAGCTTGAACGTCAACTATGGCTACACCCTC. Its translation is CASSLNVNYGYTL.

In its sample, this clonotype was seen many times. The chain has TRBV18 and TRBJ2-7; unclear D gene. The ends were cut back, 3 bases at V and 0 bases at J, with 15 bases in the middle. This CDR3 region has 16 residues. Germline V gene sequence: CDR1 KGHSH, CDR2 LQKENI. CDR3 bases: TGTGCCAGCTCACCCCTCCAGTTGAGGAGCTCCTACGAGCAGTACTTC. This translates into CASSPLQLRSSYEQYF.

This clonotype was counted only a few times. As DNA, the CDR3 is TGTGCCAGCAGTTTTCTTGGCACTCCTAGCACAGATACGCAGTATTTT. This translates into CASSFLGTPSTDTQYF. The chain carries TRBV27 and TRBJ2-3, with no clear D. The germline gives CDR1 MNHEY, CDR2 SMNVEV (reference sequence). The CDR3 contains 16 residues. Trimming shortened V by 3 bases and J by 0 bases, and 13 bases separated the two germline ends.

This clonotype was picked up a small number of times. This chain's CDR3 is CASSQDQLVLNTEAFF. CDR3 coding DNA: TGCGCCAGCAGCCAAGATCAGTTAGTCCTGAACACTGAAGCTTTCTTT. The rearrangement links TRBV4-1 to TRBJ1-1; D gene uncertain. CDR3 length equals 16 residues. Germline V gene data show CDR1 as MGHRA and CDR2 as YSYEKL. V dropped 0 bases and J dropped 0 bases, with 11 bases sitting between them.

In this sample, this clonotype turned up many times. The chain couples TRBV2 to TRBJ1-2, with 7 bases identical to TRBD1. Per germline, CDR1 SNHLY and CDR2 FYNNEI. The V segment lost 4 bases and the J segment 6 bases; nucleotides outside the gene matches: 5. This CDR3 is built from 13 residues. The DNA for the CDR3 is TGTGCCAGCAGTGCGCAGGGGGTTAATGGCTACACCTTC. Amino acid sequence: CASSAQGVNGYTF.

This clonotype was seen once. The J gene is TRBJ2-1, the V gene TRBV5-6; D is tentatively TRBD1 or TRBD2 (5 bases each). V lost 4 bases to trimming and J lost 4 bases, with 18 bases between them. Germline V gives CDR1 SGHDT, CDR2 YYEEEE. The CDR3 has 16 amino acids. This CDR3 reads CASSPGTETFYNEQFF. CDR3 DNA: TGTGCCAGCAGCCCGGGGACGGAAACCTTTTACAATGAGCAGTTCTTC.

In its sample, this clonotype was seen many times. This rearrangement joins TRBV28 to TRBJ2-1; 10 bases are shared with TRBD2. The CDR3 is 16 amino acids. Germline CDR1 MDHEN, CDR2 SYDVKM. V shed 8 bases, J shed 10 bases, and the junction held 17 bases outside the gene matches. CDR3 protein: CASVPAGASGRREQFF. The CDR3 DNA reads as TGTGCCAGCGTCCCGGCGGGGGCTAGCGGGAGACGAGAGCAGTTCTTC.

This clonotype was counted only a few times. In DNA form, the CDR3 reads TGCAGTGCCGGGACCATCGGCGGGAGTCTGCACGAGCAGTACTTC. Translated, it gives CSAGTIGGSLHEQYF. This chain uses TRBV20-1 with TRBJ2-7; 7 nucleotides line up with TRBD2. The CDR3 covers 15 residues. The germline CDR1 and CDR2 sequences are DFQATT and SNEGSKA (reference sequence). V was clipped by 6 bases and J by 5 bases; unmatched bases: 16.

The V gene is TRBV5-6, the J gene TRBJ1-6; no firm D call. Germline loops: CDR1 SGHDT, CDR2 YYEEEE. This CDR3 region has 14 residues. The germline V and J ends were trimmed by 4 bases and 3 bases, with 8 bases remaining between them. The CDR3 sequence is CASSRGVYNSPLHF. CDR3 nucleotides: TGTGCCAGCAGCCGGGGTGTCTATAATTCACCCCTCCACTTT.

This clonotype was seen only a few times. This chain uses TRBV29-1 with TRBJ2-1; TRBD2 agrees at 7 bases. The CDR3 has 16 residues. CDR1 SQVTM and CDR2 ANQGSEA come from the germline V gene. Losses at the gene ends were 4 bases for V and 7 bases for J; bases not matched to a gene: 16. CDR3 in amino acids: CSVAPQGGGGMNEQFF. In nucleotides, the CDR3 is TGCAGCGTTGCTCCCCAGGGTGGGGGAGGGATGAATGAGCAGTTCTTC.

Of note for this clonotype: A read error may produce the germline difference seen at one junction end. The CDR3 loop reads CAWSVGGSTDMQYF. The CDR3 nucleotides are TGTGCCTGGAGTGTAGGGGGGAGCACAGATATGCAGTATTTT. This chain joins TRBV30 and TRBJ2-3; either TRBD1 or TRBD2 may supply D (6 bases each). From germline, CDR1 is GTSNPN and CDR2 SVGIG (reference sequence). The CDR3 runs to 14 residues. The full variable domain, completed using reference TRBV30 and TRBJ2-3, is SQTIHQWPATLVQPVGSPLSLECTVEGTSNPNLYWYRQAAGRGLQLLFYSVGIGQISSEVPQNLSASRPQDRQFILSSKKLLLSDSGFYLCAWSVGGSTDMQYFGPGTRLTVL.

This clonotype was counted only a few times. The rearrangement joins TRBV4-1 to TRBJ2-1; TRBD2 aligns across 12 bases. Germline CDR1 MGHRA, CDR2 YSYEKL. The trim removed 4 bases at V and 8 bases at J, leaving 6 bases unmatched. The CDR3 extends over 15 amino acids. The CDR3 protein is CASSPRRLAGDEQFF. The CDR3, as DNA: TGCGCCAGCAGCCCCCGGCGACTAGCGGGAGATGAGCAGTTCTTC.

This clonotype was detected a few times. The chain links TRBV28 to TRBJ1-2; D possibly corresponds to TRBD1 (5 bases). This CDR3 is built from 15 residues. V dropped 7 bases and J dropped 2 bases, with 17 bases sitting between them. Germline V CDR1 and CDR2: MDHEN, SYDVKM. CDR3 DNA: TGTGCCAGCACCCCCGGGCCGACAGTAAACTATGGCTACACCTTC. It yields the protein CASTPGPTVNYGYTF.

The sample holds many counts of this clonotype. The chain links TRBV28 to TRBJ1-5; 7 nucleotides align to TRBD1. This CDR3 is built from 15 residues. The J segment lost 2 bases and the V segment lost 7 bases, leaving 8 bases of the junction unmatched. Germline CDR1 is MDHEN and CDR2 is SYDVKM. CDR3 sequence: CASINTGVGNQPQHF. Written as DNA, the CDR3 is TGTGCCAGCATCAACACAGGGGTGGGCAATCAGCCCCAGCATTTT. The full variable domain, rest sourced from reference TRBV28 and TRBJ1-5, is DVKVTQSSRYLVKRTGEKVFLECVQDMDHENMFWYRQDPGLGLRLIYFSYDVKMKEKGDIPEGYSVSREKKERFSLILESASTNQTSMYLCASINTGVGNQPQHFGDGTRLSIL.

There are a few counts of this clonotype. The chain recombines TRBV12-3 or TRBV12-4 with TRBJ2-5, with a possible D match to TRBD2 (6 bases). The CDR3 runs to 16 residues. V lost 3 bases to trimming and J lost 0 bases, with 14 bases between them. In nucleotides, the CDR3 is TGTGCCAGCAGTTTCACTAGCCCAAAGTACCAAGAGACCCAGTACTTC. Its protein product is CASSFTSPKYQETQYF.

This clonotype showed up many times. V usage is TRBV28 and J usage is TRBJ1-5; tentative D call: TRBD1 (5 bases). V was shortened by 2 bases and J by 5 bases, with 13 bases between the two germline ends. The CDR3 is 15 residues long. The germline gives CDR1 MDHEN, CDR2 SYDVKM. As DNA, the CDR3 is TGTGCCAGCAGTTTAGGGTCCAGGGTGGATCAGCCCCAGCATTTT. It specifies CASSLGSRVDQPQHF.

DNA for the CDR3: TGTGCCAGCAGCGTAGGGGGGACTAGCGGCTACCAAGAGACCCAGTACTTC. It yields the protein CASSVGGTSGYQETQYF. The chain recombines TRBV9 with TRBJ2-5; 11 nucleotides line up with TRBD2. CDR1 is SGDLS, CDR2 YYNGEE, per germline. V lost 0 bases, J lost 0 bases, and 4 bases stayed unmatched. This CDR3 has 17 amino acids.

This clonotype was counted between two and nine times. V gene TRBV29-1 combines with J gene TRBJ2-7, with 11 bases lining up with TRBD2. V was clipped by 7 bases and J by 4 bases; unmatched bases: 24. This CDR3 region has 19 residues. Germline values: CDR1 SQVTM, CDR2 ANQGSEA. The CDR3 region is CSALKLGLAEKPPKYEQYF. The CDR3 nucleotides are TGCAGCGCCCTAAAGTTGGGACTAGCGGAGAAACCCCCAAAATACGAGCAGTACTTC.

This clonotype was recorded at least ten times. The rearrangement links TRBV6-1 to TRBJ2-7; the match to TRBD2 covers 7 bases. The length of the CDR3 is 13 residues. J gave up 4 bases and V 8 bases, and 8 bases lay outside the gene matches. Germline CDR1 is MNHNS and CDR2 is SASEGT. The CDR3 sequence: CASEPGLYYEQYF. The CDR3 bases are TGTGCCAGCGAACCGGGACTATATTACGAGCAGTACTTC.

This chain connects TRBV11-2 to TRBJ1-5; TRBD1 aligns across 7 bases. The CDR3 extends over 15 amino acids. Germline CDR1 SGHAT, CDR2 FQNNGV. The junction had 9 bases not matched to a gene; V was cut back by 5 bases and J by 5 bases. CDR3 residues: CASSAREGQDQPQHF. In DNA, the CDR3 is TGTGCCAGCAGCGCCCGAGAAGGACAGGATCAGCCCCAGCATTTT. The full variable domain, its missing parts supplied by reference TRBV11-2 and TRBJ1-5, is EAGVAQSPRYKIIEKRQSVAFWCNPISGHATLYWYQQILGQGPKLLIQFQNNGVVDDSQLPKDRFSAERLKGVDSTLKIQPAKLEDSAVYLCASSAREGQDQPQHFGDGTRLSIL.

Many counts were recorded for this clonotype. The genes are TRBV2 and TRBJ2-5; 9 positions agree with TRBD1. This CDR3 region has 13 residues. Germline loops: CDR1 SNHLY, CDR2 FYNNEI. V trimming: 11 bases; J trimming: 5 bases; junction bases outside the gene matches: 9. The CDR3 sequence: CAGLQGAEETQYF. For the CDR3, the DNA is TGTGCCGGTTTACAGGGGGCGGAGGAGACCCAGTACTTC.

This clonotype was detected only once. The conserved phenylalanine or tryptophan is not found at the CDR3 terminus, so this likely reflects a read error. This sequence joins TRBV11-2 and TRBJ2-1; either TRBD1 or TRBD2 may fit D (5 bases each). V was pared by 5 bases and J by 2 bases, with 13 bases between. This CDR3 is 15 amino acids long. Germline CDR1 reads SGHAT; CDR2 reads FQNNGV. The CDR3 reads CASSPGTQAYNEQFL. In DNA form, the CDR3 reads TGTGCCAGCAGCCCGGGGACCCAGGCCTACAATGAGCAGTTCCTC.

The rearrangement links TRBV29-1 to TRBJ2-7, with TRBD1 identical over 7 bases. J gave up 0 bases and V 4 bases, and 6 bases lay outside the gene matches. CDR1 and CDR2 from the germline V gene are SQVTM and ANQGSEA. CDR3 length: 14 amino acids. Written as DNA, the CDR3 is TGCAGCGTTGTAGAACAGGGGAGCTCCTACGAGCAGTACTTC. Residues: CSVVEQGSSYEQYF.

The chain is built from TRBV12-3 or TRBV12-4 and TRBJ2-1, with 10 bases lining up with TRBD2. CDR3 length: 13 amino acids. The CDR3 region is CVLKREGRNEQFF. The DNA for the CDR3 is TGTGTCCTTAAGCGGGAGGGCCGCAATGAGCAGTTCTTC.

The rearrangement joins TRBV14 to TRBJ2-3; 10 positions match TRBD2. Germline V gene sequence: CDR1 SGHDN, CDR2 FVKESK. Trimming took 3 bases from V and 6 from J; bases not matched to a gene: 9. This CDR3 comprises 16 residues. The CDR3 is CASSQSSSGSWDTQYF. CDR3 DNA sequence: TGTGCCAGCAGCCAGTCGTCTAGCGGGAGTTGGGATACGCAGTATTTT.

This clonotype was detected ten times or more. The rearrangement links TRBV28 to TRBJ2-3; 10 bases agree with TRBD1. Trimming took 6 bases from V and 6 from J; bases not matched to a gene: 12. The CDR3 has 16 residues. Germline CDR1 reads MDHEN; CDR2 reads SYDVKM. This chain's CDR3 is CASSTRDRGRSDTQYF. The CDR3 coding sequence is TGTGCCAGCAGCACCCGGGACAGGGGACGTTCTGATACGCAGTATTTT.

This clonotype was detected a few times. The chain joins TRBV20-1 to TRBJ2-7; no reliable D call. The CDR3 is 13 amino acids. Trimming removed 1 base from V and 7 bases from J, with 14 bases in between. Per germline, CDR1 DFQATT and CDR2 SNEGSKA (reference sequence). The CDR3 DNA is TGCAGTGCTAGAGCTCCCCGATCCCAGGAGCAGTACTTC. The encoded protein is CSARAPRSQEQYF.

This clonotype was detected a few times. The rearrangement links TRBV19 to TRBJ1-2; D not resolved. CDR3 size: 15 residues. Trimming took off 3 bases at V and 1 base at J, with 12 bases between the two ends. CDR1 LNHDA and CDR2 SQIVND come from the germline V gene (reference sequence). CDR3 amino acids: CASSITHLDNYGYTF. CDR3 in DNA: TGTGCCAGTAGTATTACCCACCTTGATAACTATGGCTACACCTTC.

This rearrangement joins TRBV7-2 to TRBJ2-1; the D is unclear. V gave up 0 bases and J gave up 9 bases, with 9 bases separating them. Per the germline V gene, CDR1 is SGHTA and CDR2 is FQGNSA. CDR3 length: 13 amino acids. CDR3 region: CASSLAHGGEQFF. In nucleotides, the CDR3 is TGTGCCAGCAGCTTAGCCCACGGCGGTGAGCAGTTCTTC. Full variable domain (outside the CDR3, taken from reference TRBV7-2 and TRBJ2-1): GAGVSQSPSNKVTEKGKDVELRCDPISGHTALYWYRQSLGQGLEFLIYFQGNSAPDKSGLPSDRFSAERTGGSVSTLTIQRTQQEDSAVYLCASSLAHGGEQFFGPGTRLTVL.